This is a list of T cell receptor beta chains from one sample in a study of T cell repertoires in cytomegalovirus infection. One entry per CDR3 protein results from TCRdb running MiXCR on the reads. The sample lists more than 200,000 distinct CDR3 sequences, 8% to 9.5% occurring once. The sequenced sample was PBMCs. All receptors derive from a human donor in good health (CMV status not recorded). Some clones in this sample may be carry-over from other donors' samples. CDR3s include the opening cysteine and the closing phenylalanine or tryptophan. The D gene is left open where the match is weak. Size values are once, few and many counts, or a class for expanded clones, and some rows have none.

clone_size j_call v_call d_call cdr3_nt cdr3_aa
many TRBJ1-5 TRBV2 NA TGTGCCAGCAGGGACAGCCGCAATCAGCCCCAGCATTTT CASRDSRNQPQHF
many TRBJ1-6 TRBV27 TRBD1 TGTGCCAGCAGTCCTACAGGGGACTCACCCCTCCACTTT CASSPTGDSPLHF
many TRBJ2-3 TRBV7-8 TRBD2 TGTGCCAGCAGCTTAGCGTCCCAGCGGGGGGTCACAGATACGCAGTATTTT CASSLASQRGVTDTQYF
many TRBJ2-6 TRBV28 TRBD1 TGTGCCAGCAGTTTATCCGGGCAGGGGGCTACATCTAGCTCTGGGGCCAACGTCCTGACTTTC CASSLSGQGATSSSGANVLTF
many TRBJ2-7 TRBV7-2 NA TGTGCCAGCAGCTTGGGGGGCCCCTACGAGCAGTACTTC CASSLGGPYEQYF
many TRBJ1-6 TRBV7-2 NA TGTGCCAGCAGCTTAGACCCGGGGGCTTCAGGTTCACCCCTCCACTTT CASSLDPGASGSPLHF
NA TRBJ2-7 TRBV7-9 TRBD1 TGTGCCAGCAGCGCGGTGGACAGGGTGGGCGAGCAGTACTTC CASSAVDRVGEQYF
NA TRBJ1-5 TRBV11-2 NA TGTGCCAGCAGCTTAGGTGGGAGGGAGCCCCAGCATTTT CASSLGGREPQHF
few TRBJ2-5 TRBV29-1 TRBD2 TGCAGCGCTGAAGGCGGGGGAGAGACCCAGTACTTC CSAEGGGETQYF
many TRBJ2-1 TRBV7-9 NA TGTGCCAGCAGCTTAGAAATGAGAGGGAGTGGGAATGAGCAGTTCTTC CASSLEMRGSGNEQFF
many TRBJ1-4 TRBV7-7 NA TGTGCCAGCAGCTTAGCGCTAAAGGGGTTGGGAGAAAAACTGTTTTTT CASSLALKGLGEKLFF
NA TRBJ2-3 TRBV7-2 NA TGTGCCAGCAGCTCCTTTGAGGGGGGCACAGATACGCAGTATTTT CASSSFEGGTDTQYF
many TRBJ2-2 TRBV7-9 NA TGTGCCGTAGGTCCGGGGACCGGGGAGCTGTTTTTT CAVGPGTGELFF
many TRBJ2-7 TRBV7-8 NA TGTGCCAGCAGTTACGAATCCGGAATCGTGTTCGGCGAGCAGTACTTC CASSYESGIVFGEQYF
many TRBJ1-5 TRBV19 NA TGTGCCAGTACACCGGGGGTAGACGGCAATCAGCCCCAGCATTTT CASTPGVDGNQPQHF
many TRBJ1-2 TRBV4-1 NA TGCGCCAGCAGCCAAGAGGGCCTCTATGGCTACACCTTC CASSQEGLYGYTF
few TRBJ2-5 TRBV20-1 TRBD1 TGCAGTGCTTCAACAGGGGTCGGGGAGACCCAGTACTTC CSASTGVGETQYF
NA TRBJ2-1 TRBV5-1 TRBD2 TGCGCCAGCAGCTCAACTAGCGAGCCCTACAATGAGCAGTTCTTC CASSSTSEPYNEQFF
many TRBJ2-7 TRBV7-8 NA TGTGCCAGCAGCTTAGGGACTTTAGACTACGAGCAGTACTTC CASSLGTLDYEQYF
many TRBJ1-5 TRBV7-2 NA TGTGCCAGCAGCTTAGAGGGCGCTATTAGCAATCAGCCCCAGCATTTT CASSLEGAISNQPQHF
NA TRBJ1-2 TRBV7-3 NA TGTGCCAGCGCGACGGGGGCGGCGAACTATGGCTACACCTTC CASATGAANYGYTF
few TRBJ1-6 TRBV11-3 TRBD1 TGTGCCAGCAGCTTAGGGGGACAGGTACGGTCACCCCTCCACTTT CASSLGGQVRSPLHF
NA TRBJ1-6 TRBV28 NA TGTGCCAGCAGTTTTTACGAAGTTAATTCACCCCTCCACTTT CASSFYEVNSPLHF
many TRBJ2-5 TRBV7-2 NA TGTGCCAGCAGCTTTGAGGGCCTAAGTGGAGAGACCCAGTACTTC CASSFEGLSGETQYF
NA TRBJ1-1 TRBV6-2/TRBV6-3 NA TGTGCCAGCAGCCCCCCCCGGAGGACTGAAGCTTTCTTT CASSPPRRTEAFF
few TRBJ1-5 TRBV6-2/TRBV6-3 NA TGTGCCAGCGATCAGTCAATGGGATATCAGCCCCAGCATTTT CASDQSMGYQPQHF
many TRBJ2-1 TRBV7-2 TRBD2 TGTGCCAGCAGCTCTTGGACTAGCGGGTACAATGAGCAGTTCTTC CASSSWTSGYNEQFF
many TRBJ2-1 TRBV7-2 TRBD2 TGTGCCAGCAGCTACAGCGGGAGTGGGGACAATGAGCAGTTCTTC CASSYSGSGDNEQFF
NA TRBJ1-5 TRBV7-7 NA TGTGCCAGCAGCTTGAATCCGGGCCAGCCCCAGCATTTT CASSLNPGQPQHF
many TRBJ2-1 TRBV5-1 NA TGCGCCAGCTTCCGGACGGGGGAGCATGAGCAGTTCTTC CASFRTGEHEQFF
many TRBJ2-2 TRBV6-5 TRBD2 TGTGCCAGCAGTTACTCGACTGTTAATCTAGCGGGCACCGGGGAGCTGTTTTTT CASSYSTVNLAGTGELFF
many TRBJ2-2 TRBV7-8 NA TGTGCCAGCAGCTTAGTCACCGTCGGGGAGCTGTTTTTT CASSLVTVGELFF
many TRBJ2-5 TRBV7-2 TRBD2 TGTGCCAGCAGCGTTGAGGCTAGCGGGGGGCAAGAGACCCAGTACTTC CASSVEASGGQETQYF
many TRBJ2-3 TRBV6-6 NA TGTGCCAGCAGTTACGGGATGGCTCCCCCAGATACGCAGTATTTT CASSYGMAPPDTQYF
few TRBJ2-3 TRBV20-1 TRBD2 TGCAGTGCTAGTCCGGCTAGCGGAGAGCGAACGCAGTATTTT CSASPASGERTQYF
many TRBJ2-3 TRBV7-8 NA TGTGCCAGCAGCTTATCATCCGGGACTAGCACAGATACGCAGTATTTT CASSLSSGTSTDTQYF
NA TRBJ2-1 TRBV20-1 NA TGCAGCGGGGCCACCGACAGGAATGAGCAGTTCTTC CSGATDRNEQFF
medium-sized TRBJ2-1 TRBV7-2 TRBD2 TGTGCCAGCAGCCGTATCGGGACTAGCCAAAATGAGCAGTTCTTC CASSRIGTSQNEQFF
NA TRBJ1-2 TRBV28 NA TGTGCCAGCAGTTGGCCCCCCTCATCTTTTTATGGCTACACCTTC CASSWPPSSFYGYTF
few TRBJ2-2 TRBV7-2 NA TGTGCCAGCAGCTCTTATGAGGACACCGGGGAGCTGTTTTTT CASSSYEDTGELFF
NA TRBJ1-2 TRBV6-6 NA TGTGCCAGCAGTCGAAACAGGGATACTAACTATGGCTACACCTTC CASSRNRDTNYGYTF
many TRBJ1-5 TRBV28 NA TGTGCCAGCAGTTTGGGGGACACCAATCAGCCCCAGCATTTT CASSLGDTNQPQHF